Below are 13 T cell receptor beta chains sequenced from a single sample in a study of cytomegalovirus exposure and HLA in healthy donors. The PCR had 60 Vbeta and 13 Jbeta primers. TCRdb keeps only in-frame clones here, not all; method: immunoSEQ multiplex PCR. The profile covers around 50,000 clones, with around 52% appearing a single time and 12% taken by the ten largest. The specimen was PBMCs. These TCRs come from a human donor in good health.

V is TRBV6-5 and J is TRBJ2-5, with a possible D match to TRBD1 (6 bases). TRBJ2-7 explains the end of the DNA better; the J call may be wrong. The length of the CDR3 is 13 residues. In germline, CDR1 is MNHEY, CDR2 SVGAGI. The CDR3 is CASRTDRIYEQYF. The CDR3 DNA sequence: TGTGCCAGCAGAACTGACAGGATCTACGAGCAGTACTTC.

As DNA, the CDR3 is TGTGCCAGCAGCCACCTAGCCCACCCAGATACGCAGTATTTT. This gives the protein CASSHLAHPDTQYF. V usage is TRBV14 and J usage is TRBJ2-3, with D possibly matching TRBD2 (5 bases). Germline-derived CDR1 and CDR2 are SGHDN and FVKESK. The CDR3 length is 14 residues. V dropped 3 bases and J dropped 4 bases, with 11 bases sitting between them. Based on the CDR3 plus reference TRBV14 and TRBJ2-3, the full variable domain is EAGVTQFPSHSVIEKGQTVTLRCDPISGHDNLYWYRRVMGKEIKFLLHFVKESKQDESGMPNNRFLAERTGGTYSTLKVQPAELEDSGVYFCASSHLAHPDTQYFGPGTRLTVL.

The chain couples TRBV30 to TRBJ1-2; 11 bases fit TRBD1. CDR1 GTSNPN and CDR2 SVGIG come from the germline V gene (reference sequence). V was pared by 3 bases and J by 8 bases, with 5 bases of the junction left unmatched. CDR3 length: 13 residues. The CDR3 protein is CAWSGTGGRGYTF. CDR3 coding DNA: TGTGCCTGGAGCGGGACAGGGGGTCGGGGCTACACCTTC.

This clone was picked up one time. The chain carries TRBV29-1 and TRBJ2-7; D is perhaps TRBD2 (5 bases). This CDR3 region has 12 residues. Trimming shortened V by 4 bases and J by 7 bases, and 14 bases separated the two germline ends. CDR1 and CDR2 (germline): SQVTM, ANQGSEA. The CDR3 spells CSVVQSGREQYF. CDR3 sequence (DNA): TGCAGCGTTGTGCAGTCGGGGAGAGAGCAGTACTTC.

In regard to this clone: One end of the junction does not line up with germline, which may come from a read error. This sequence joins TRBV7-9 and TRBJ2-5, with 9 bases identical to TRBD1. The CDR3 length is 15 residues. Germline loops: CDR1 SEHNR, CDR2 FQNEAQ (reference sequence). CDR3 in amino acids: CASSLRDRVQGTQYF. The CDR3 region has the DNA TGTGCCAGCAGCTTAAGGGACAGGGTCCAAGGGACCCAGTACTTC.

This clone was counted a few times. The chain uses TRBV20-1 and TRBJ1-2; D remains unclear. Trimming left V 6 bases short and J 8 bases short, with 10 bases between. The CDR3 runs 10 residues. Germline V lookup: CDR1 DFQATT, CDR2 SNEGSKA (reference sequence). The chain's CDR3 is CSAEDSGYTF. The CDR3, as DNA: TGCAGTGCAGAAGACTCAGGCTACACCTTC.

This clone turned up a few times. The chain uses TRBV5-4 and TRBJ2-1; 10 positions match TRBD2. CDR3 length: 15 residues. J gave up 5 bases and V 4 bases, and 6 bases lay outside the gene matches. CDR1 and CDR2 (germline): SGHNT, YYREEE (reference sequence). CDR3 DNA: TGTGCCAGCAGCGATCCTAGCGGGGGACACAATGAGCAGTTCTTC. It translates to CASSDPSGGHNEQFF.

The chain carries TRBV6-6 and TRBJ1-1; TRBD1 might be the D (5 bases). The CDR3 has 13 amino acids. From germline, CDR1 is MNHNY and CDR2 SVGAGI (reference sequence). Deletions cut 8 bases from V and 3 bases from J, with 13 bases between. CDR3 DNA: TGTGCCAGCGGCCGTTTCAGGGACACTGAAGCTTTCTTT. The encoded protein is CASGRFRDTEAFF.

For the CDR3, the DNA is TGCGCCAGCAGCCAATCACAGGGGGCCGGCTATGGCTACACCTTC. This translates into CASSQSQGAGYGYTF. This rearrangement joins TRBV4-1 to TRBJ1-2, with 9 bases matching TRBD1. The CDR3 extends over 15 amino acids. CDR1 is MGHRA, CDR2 YSYEKL, per germline. With V trimmed by 2 bases and J by 4 bases, 5 bases remained unmatched.

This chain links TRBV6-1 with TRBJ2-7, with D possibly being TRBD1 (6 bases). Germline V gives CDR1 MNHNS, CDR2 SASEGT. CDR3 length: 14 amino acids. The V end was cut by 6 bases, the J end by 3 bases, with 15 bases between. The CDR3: CASRRQTGLYEQYF. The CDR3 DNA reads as TGTGCCAGCAGAAGACAGACAGGACTCTACGAGCAGTACTTC.

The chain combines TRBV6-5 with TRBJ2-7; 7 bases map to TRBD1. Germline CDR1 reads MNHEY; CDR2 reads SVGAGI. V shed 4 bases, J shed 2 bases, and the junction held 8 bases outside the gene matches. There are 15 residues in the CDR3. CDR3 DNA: TGTGCCAGCAGTTCCCAGGGGACAGCCACCTACGAGCAGTACTTC. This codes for CASSSQGTATYEQYF.

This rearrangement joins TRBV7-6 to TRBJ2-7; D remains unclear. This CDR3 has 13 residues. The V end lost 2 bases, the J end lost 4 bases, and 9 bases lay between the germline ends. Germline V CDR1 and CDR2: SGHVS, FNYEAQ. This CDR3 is CASSLTLEYEQYF. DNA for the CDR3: TGTGCCAGCAGCTTAACCTTAGAGTACGAGCAGTACTTC.

The DNA for the CDR3 is TGTGCCAGCAAATTAGGCGGGGGGCAAAGGAGCACTGAAGCTTTCTTT. Residues: CASKLGGGQRSTEAFF. The chain couples TRBV7-2 to TRBJ1-1; possible D gene TRBD1, 6 bases. The V gene's germline CDR1 is SGHTA and CDR2 FQGNSA. This CDR3 has 16 residues. V was trimmed by 7 bases and J by 4 bases, leaving 22 bases between them.